These 17 T cell receptor beta chains share one sample of origin, sequenced in a study of regulatory T cells in long-lasting Graves disease. HTBI primers from iRepertoire and Arm-PCR of CDR3 regions yielded the TCR beta libraries. TCRdb re-called the multiplex PCR reads through MiXCR, storing one row per CDR3 protein. The sample has hundreds of thousands of distinct CDR3 sequences, 13% seen once. Time point: newly diagnosed GD, antithyroid drugs for less than 3 months. From RNA extracted from PBMCs, the TCR library was made. These data were also reused for a study on T cells in Graves' hyperthyroidism and ophthalmopathy.

The sample consisted of peripheral blood mononuclear cells (PBMCs), taken at new diagnosis, from a patient treated with antithyroid drugs. The receptors stem from a man aged 25 to 40 with Graves disease.

There are many counts of this clonotype. The chain uses TRBV20-1 and TRBJ2-1; no firm D call. This CDR3 spans 11 amino acids. Germline CDR1 reads DFQATT; CDR2 reads SNEGSKA (reference sequence). Trimming pared 1 base from V and 10 bases from J, leaving 8 bases between. CDR3 sequence reads: CSARGQEEQFF. The CDR3 DNA is TGCAGTGCTAGAGGCCAGGAGGAGCAGTTCTTC.

This clonotype was counted many times. The chain employs TRBV15 and TRBJ1-2; TRBD1 is a possible D gene (6 bases). Germline V gene sequence: CDR1 LNHNV, CDR2 YYDKDF (reference sequence). Trimming took off 2 bases at V and 4 bases at J, with 11 bases between the two ends. The CDR3 is made up of 14 amino acids. As DNA, the CDR3 is TGTGCCACCAGCAGAAATACAGGGTCCTATGGCTACACCTTC. It translates to CATSRNTGSYGYTF.

Points on this clonotype: Compared with germline, one end of the junction differs, possibly owing to a read error. The chain combines TRBV7-8 with TRBJ2-1; TRBD2 agrees at 11 bases. The end of the DNA is better explained by TRBJ2-7, so the J call may be wrong. The CDR3 is made up of 15 amino acids. The germline CDR1 and CDR2 sequences are SGHVS and FQNEAQ. CDR3 in amino acids: CASSLAGGGYYEQYF. The CDR3 DNA reads as TGTGCCAGCAGCCTAGCGGGAGGCGGGTACTACGAGCAGTACTTC.

This clonotype was observed a handful of times. CDR3 nucleotide sequence: TGTGCCAGCAGCCGGGACAGCAATGAAGCTTTCTTT. This translates into CASSRDSNEAFF. The chain recombines TRBV7-9 with TRBJ1-1; 7 nucleotides line up with TRBD1. The ends lost 5 bases at V and 7 bases at J; junction bases unmatched: 4. The CDR3 spans 12 residues. Germline loops: CDR1 SEHNR, CDR2 FQNEAQ (reference sequence). Full variable domain (remainder filled in from reference TRBV7-9 and TRBJ1-1): DTGVSQNPRHKITKRGQNVTFRCDPISEHNRLYWYRQTLGQGPEFLTYFQNEAQLEKSRLLSDRFSAERPKGSFSTLEIQRTEQGDSAMYLCASSRDSNEAFFGQGTRLTVV.

The table lists this clonotype with many counts. The chain recombines TRBV5-6 with TRBJ2-1; 12 bases map to TRBD2. The length of the CDR3 is 16 residues. Germline CDR1 reads SGHDT; CDR2 reads YYEEEE. J was trimmed by 2 bases and V by 4 bases; bases with no gene match: 4. In DNA, the CDR3 is TGTGCCAGCAGCGCCGGACTAGCGGGGACCTACAATGAGCAGTTCTTC. It codes for CASSAGLAGTYNEQFF.

This clonotype was found many times. V gene TRBV20-1 combines with J gene TRBJ2-3; 9 bases are a match to TRBD2. The CDR3 runs 14 residues. CDR1 and CDR2 from the germline V gene are DFQATT and SNEGSKA (reference sequence). V lost 6 bases and J lost 1; bases outside the gene matches: 5. CDR3 sequence (DNA): TGCAGTGCCCCGACTAGCGGACGCACAGATACGCAGTATTTT. As protein: CSAPTSGRTDTQYF.

Many counts were recorded for this clonotype. The V gene is TRBV10-1, the J gene TRBJ1-1; D gene uncertain. CDR3 size: 13 residues. Trimming took off 5 bases at V and 1 base at J, with 8 bases between the two ends. In germline, CDR1 is WNHNN, CDR2 SYGVQD (reference sequence). The CDR3 bases are TGCGCCAGCAGTAAAACTAGGAACACTGAAGCTTTCTTT. Its protein product is CASSKTRNTEAFF.

This clonotype was counted many times. The chain employs TRBV5-4 and TRBJ2-4; TRBD1 agrees at 7 bases. This CDR3 has 16 residues. Germline CDR1 SGHNT, CDR2 YYREEE (reference sequence). With V trimmed by 4 bases and J by 1 base, 8 bases remained unmatched. The CDR3 loop reads CASSGFQQGAKNIQYF. The DNA of the CDR3 is TGTGCCAGCAGCGGCTTTCAACAGGGGGCCAAAAACATTCAGTACTTC.

This clonotype was picked up a small number of times. The chain joins TRBV10-3 to TRBJ2-3; D is undetermined. Trimming pared 7 bases from V and 7 bases from J, leaving 12 bases between. The CDR3 sequence is 12 residues long. CDR1 is ENHRY, CDR2 SYGVKD, per germline. The CDR3 sequence is CAITADPYTQYF. The CDR3 nucleotides are TGTGCCATCACCGCGGACCCCTATACGCAGTATTTT.

The chain joins TRBV29-1 to TRBJ2-3; no reliable D call. This CDR3 region has 14 residues. Germline loops: CDR1 SQVTM, CDR2 ANQGSEA. V lost 0 bases and J 0 bases, leaving 7 bases between the germline ends. The CDR3 nucleotides read TGCAGCGTTGAAGATCCCCCTAGCACAGATACGCAGTATTTT. Encoded protein: CSVEDPPSTDTQYF.

This clonotype was observed at least ten times. V is TRBV6-5 and J is TRBJ2-3; D remains unclear. Germline CDR1 reads MNHEY; CDR2 reads SVGAGI. V gave up 0 bases and J gave up 2 bases, with 6 bases separating them. This CDR3 contains 14 residues. The CDR3 loop is CASSYSTVTDTQYF. The CDR3 DNA is TGTGCCAGCAGTTACTCAACTGTCACAGATACGCAGTATTTT.

The V call is TRBV30, the J call TRBJ2-3, with TRBD1 as a possible D gene (5 bases). The V end lost 2 bases, the J end lost 3 bases, and 15 bases lay between the germline ends. CDR3 size: 15 residues. Germline loops: CDR1 GTSNPN, CDR2 SVGIG (reference sequence). The chain's CDR3 is CAWSHYGAVTDTQYF. DNA for the CDR3: TGTGCCTGGAGTCACTATGGGGCGGTAACAGATACGCAGTATTTT.

The V and J genes are TRBV29-1 and TRBJ2-7, with 8 bases aligning to TRBD2. This CDR3 region has 15 residues. CDR1 SQVTM and CDR2 ANQGSEA come from the germline V gene. Trimming at V came to 3 bases and at J to 6 bases, leaving 13 bases not matched to a gene. This CDR3 is CSVDKTGGPTSEQYF. DNA for the CDR3: TGCAGCGTTGACAAAACGGGAGGGCCCACAAGCGAGCAGTACTTC.

This rearrangement joins TRBV4-1 to TRBJ2-3; D remains ambiguous. Trimming took 3 bases from V and 0 from J, leaving 16 bases between them. Germline V gene data show CDR1 as MGHRA and CDR2 as YSYEKL. This CDR3 has 17 residues. The CDR3 nucleotides read TGCGCCAGCAGCCATTTCCCACTCCCTTTTAGCACAGATACGCAGTATTTT. Translation gives CASSHFPLPFSTDTQYF.

V usage is TRBV30 and J usage is TRBJ2-2; D call uncertain. The CDR3 covers 13 residues. Trimming took off 0 bases at V and 6 bases at J, with 8 bases between the two ends. Per germline, CDR1 GTSNPN and CDR2 SVGIG (reference sequence). CDR3 nucleotides: TGTGCCTGGAGTGTAGGGAATGCCGGGGAGCTGTTTTTT. This codes for CAWSVGNAGELFF. The whole variable domain, filled in from reference TRBV30 and TRBJ2-2, reads SQTIHQWPATLVQPVGSPLSLECTVEGTSNPNLYWYRQAAGRGLQLLFYSVGIGQISSEVPQNLSASRPQDRQFILSSKKLLLSDSGFYLCAWSVGNAGELFFGEGSRLTVL.

The sample holds a few counts of this clonotype. The rearrangement uses TRBV20-1 and TRBJ2-7; D uncertain. In germline, CDR1 is DFQATT, CDR2 SNEGSKA (reference sequence). The CDR3 loop spans 10 amino acids. Trimming took 5 bases from V and 5 from J, leaving 7 bases between them. CDR3: CSAPQNEQYF. DNA for the CDR3: TGCAGTGCTCCTCAGAACGAGCAGTACTTC.

Of note for this clonotype: A read error may be the cause here, since a much bigger clone is one base away. V and J are TRBV20-1 and TRBJ1-1, with D maybe TRBD1 (6 bases). Germline V gene sequence: CDR1 DFQATT, CDR2 SNEGSKA (reference sequence). The CDR3 runs to 14 residues. V was clipped by 2 bases and J by 4 bases, with 14 bases between them. The CDR3 loop reads CSARTGTSPTEAFF. The CDR3 coding sequence is TGCAGTGCTAGAACCGGGACAAGCCCCACTGAAGCTTTCTTT.